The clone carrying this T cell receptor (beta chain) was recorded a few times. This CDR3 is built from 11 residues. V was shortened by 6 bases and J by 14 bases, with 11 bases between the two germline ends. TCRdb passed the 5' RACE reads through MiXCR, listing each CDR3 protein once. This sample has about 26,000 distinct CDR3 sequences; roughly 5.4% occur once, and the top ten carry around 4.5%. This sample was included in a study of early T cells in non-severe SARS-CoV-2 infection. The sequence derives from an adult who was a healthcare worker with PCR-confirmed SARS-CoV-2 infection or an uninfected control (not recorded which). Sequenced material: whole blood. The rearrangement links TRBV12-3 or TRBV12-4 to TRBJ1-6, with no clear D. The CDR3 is CASSLSLALHF. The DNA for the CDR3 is TGTGCCAGCAGCCTATCTTTGGCCCTCCACTTT.